These 19 T cell receptor beta chains were sequenced from one sample in a study of blood T cell repertoires in COVID-19. TCRdb's copy holds only in-frame clones and misses some; the assay was immunoSEQ multiplex PCR. The table lists 470,000 or so clones, 80% to 90% of them singletons. Specimen: peripheral blood. The receptors were sampled from a human donor in a cohort sampled during active COVID-19.

The chain recombines TRBV28 with TRBJ2-3, with 9 bases aligning to TRBD2. J was trimmed by 2 bases and V by 8 bases; bases with no gene match: 11. This CDR3 has 16 amino acids. The germline gives CDR1 MDHEN, CDR2 SYDVKM. CDR3 nucleotide sequence: TGTGCCAGCCTGGGGGGGCTAGCGGGATCCACAGATACGCAGTATTTT. Its protein product is CASLGGLAGSTDTQYF.

V gene TRBV11-1 combines with J gene TRBJ2-2; a possible D gene is TRBD1 (6 bases). Germline V CDR1 and CDR2: SGHAT, FQDESV (reference sequence). The V end was cut by 7 bases, the J end by 3 bases, with 9 bases between. This CDR3 contains 13 residues. As DNA, the CDR3 is TGTGCCAGCACTAACAGGGACACCGGGGAGCTGTTTTTT. It encodes CASTNRDTGELFF.

The chain uses TRBV7-2 and TRBJ1-4; D is perhaps TRBD1 (5 bases). The CDR3 runs to 15 residues. CDR1 and CDR2 from the germline V gene are SGHTA and FQGNSA. The V and J ends lost 1 base and 7 bases respectively, with 13 bases between them. The CDR3 coding sequence is TGTGCCAGCAGCTTAGGCGGGGGGGACGGTGAAAAACTGTTTTTT. This gives the protein CASSLGGGDGEKLFF.

The chain is built from TRBV7-8 and TRBJ1-1; 7 bases map to TRBD1. CDR3 size: 15 residues. With V trimmed by 7 bases and J by 6 bases, 14 bases remained unmatched. Germline CDR1 SGHVS, CDR2 FQNEAQ. The CDR3 loop reads CASTDLRQGSAEAFF. Written as DNA, the CDR3 is TGTGCCAGCACCGATTTGAGACAGGGTAGCGCTGAAGCTTTCTTT. The whole variable domain, filled in from reference TRBV7-8 and TRBJ1-1, reads GAGVSQSPRYKVAKRGQDVALRCDPISGHVSLFWYQQALGQGPEFLTYFQNEAQLDKSGLPSDRFFAERPEGSVSTLKIQRTQQEDSAVYLCASTDLRQGSAEAFFGQGTRLTVV.

The chain employs TRBV28 and TRBJ2-7, with 10 bases aligning to TRBD2. Germline V CDR1 and CDR2: MDHEN, SYDVKM. Germline trimming cut 3 bases from V and 0 bases from J; bases unmatched to any gene: 5. This CDR3 contains 16 residues. The CDR3 here is CASSLWTSGASYEQYF. In nucleotides, the CDR3 is TGTGCCAGCAGTTTGTGGACTAGCGGCGCCTCCTACGAGCAGTACTTC. Looking up the rest from reference TRBV28 and TRBJ2-7 gives the full variable domain: DVKVTQSSRYLVKRTGEKVFLECVQDMDHENMFWYRQDPGLGLRLIYFSYDVKMKEKGDIPEGYSVSREKKERFSLILESASTNQTSMYLCASSLWTSGASYEQYFGPGTRLTVT.

The chain recombines TRBV9 with TRBJ2-2; TRBD2 might be the D (5 bases). V gave up 5 bases and J gave up 1 base, with 15 bases separating them. Per germline, CDR1 SGDLS and CDR2 YYNGEE. The length of the CDR3 is 16 residues. The CDR3 sequence: CASSGAREGNTGELFF. The CDR3 DNA follows: TGTGCCAGCAGTGGAGCGAGGGAAGGGAACACCGGGGAGCTGTTTTTT.

The chain links TRBV2 to TRBJ2-3, with 7 bases identical to TRBD2. CDR1 and CDR2 from the germline V gene are SNHLY and FYNNEI. CDR3 length: 14 residues. The J segment lost 6 bases and the V segment lost 0 bases, leaving 3 bases of the junction unmatched. CDR3 in amino acids: CASSEAGGMDTQYF. The DNA for the CDR3 is TGTGCCAGCAGTGAAGCGGGGGGGATGGATACGCAGTATTTT.

V and J are TRBV5-4 and TRBJ2-5, with D maybe TRBD2 (6 bases). The germline gives CDR1 SGHNT, CDR2 YYREEE (reference sequence). The CDR3 is made up of 15 amino acids. Trimming stripped 4 bases from V and 0 bases from J, with 13 bases between. Written as DNA, the CDR3 is TGTGCCAGCAGCAAGCCCTTAGCGGACCAAGAGACCCAGTACTTC. Translating it yields CASSKPLADQETQYF.

V gene TRBV4-3 combines with J gene TRBJ2-7, with TRBD1 matching over 7 bases. Germline V CDR1 and CDR2: LGHNA, YSLEER. The junction had 7 bases not matched to a gene; V was cut back by 3 bases and J by 2 bases. The CDR3 loop spans 15 amino acids. CDR3 DNA sequence: TGCGCCAGCAGCCACACGACAGGGTTGACCTACGAGCAGTACTTC. It codes for CASSHTTGLTYEQYF.

The genes are TRBV21-1 and TRBJ1-2; the table calls TRBD1, which could not be checked here. TRBV21-1 is marked as a pseudogene. The CDR3 is 14 amino acids. CDR3 sequence (DNA): TGTGCCAGCAGCAAAGTGGACAGCTCGGAGGGCTACACCTTC. Its translation: CASSKVDSSEGYTF.

This clone turned up a few times. The V and J genes are TRBV4-1 and TRBJ2-1; D possibly corresponds to TRBD1 (6 bases). From germline, CDR1 is MGHRA and CDR2 YSYEKL. The CDR3 consists of 15 residues. Trimming left V 0 bases short and J 1 base short, with 7 bases between. The CDR3 region has the DNA TGCGCCAGCAGCCAAGAGGACAGATCCTACAATGAGCAGTTCTTC. Residues: CASSQEDRSYNEQFF.

This CDR3 reads CASSLKGGPYEQYF. The CDR3 DNA reads as TGTGCCAGCAGTCTAAAAGGGGGTCCCTACGAGCAGTACTTC. The chain couples TRBV7-9 to TRBJ2-7, with a possible D match to TRBD1 (6 bases). Germline values: CDR1 SEHNR, CDR2 FQNEAQ (reference sequence). The CDR3 loop spans 14 amino acids. Trimming left V 6 bases short and J 2 bases short, with 14 bases between.

The genes are TRBV6-6 and TRBJ1-3; D ambiguous. The CDR3 runs to 20 residues. Trimming removed 5 bases from V and 0 bases from J, with 26 bases in between. Germline lookup yields CDR1 MNHNY and CDR2 SVGAGI (reference sequence). The CDR3 reads CASSPLATRRTFYSGNTIYF. The DNA of the CDR3 is TGTGCCAGCAGTCCCCTGGCCACCCGTCGAACCTTTTACTCTGGAAACACCATATATTTT.

This clone was recorded once. The chain employs TRBV4-3 and TRBJ1-4; D is perhaps TRBD1 (6 bases). Germline CDR1 is LGHNA and CDR2 is YSLEER. This CDR3 is 15 amino acids long. V was cut by 2 bases and J by 7 bases, with 14 bases left in between. The CDR3 loop reads CASSQQTGGGEKLFF. In nucleotides, the CDR3 is TGCGCCAGCAGCCAACAAACGGGGGGCGGTGAAAAACTGTTTTTT.

The chain joins TRBV7-2 to TRBJ2-7, with 9 bases identical to TRBD2. The CDR3 totals 15 residues. Per the germline V gene, CDR1 is SGHTA and CDR2 is FQGNSA. Trimming cost V 0 bases and J 6 bases; bases outside gene matches: 6. CDR3 sequence reads: CASSLASGSNSEQYF. CDR3 bases: TGTGCCAGCAGCTTAGCTAGCGGGAGTAATTCCGAGCAGTACTTC.

The chain couples TRBV30 to TRBJ2-7; 9 bases map to TRBD2. The length of the CDR3 is 12 residues. Germline V CDR1 and CDR2: GTSNPN, SVGIG (reference sequence). J lost 6 bases, V lost 4 bases, and 4 bases had no gene match. The CDR3 spells CAWTRGGSEQYF. CDR3 in DNA: TGTGCCTGGACGCGGGGGGGGTCCGAGCAGTACTTC.

The rearrangement links TRBV5-4 to TRBJ1-1, with 9 bases identical to TRBD1. Germline CDR1 and CDR2: SGHNT and YYREEE (reference sequence). The CDR3 has 16 amino acids. The trim removed 4 bases at V and 1 base at J, leaving 8 bases unmatched. The CDR3 DNA sequence: TGTGCCAGCAGCCCCACAGGGGGCTGGAGGAACACTGAAGCTTTCTTT. Its protein product is CASSPTGGWRNTEAFF.

Here the CDR3 DNA reads TGTGCCAGCAGCTTAGGGATAGCGGGCACGAATGAGCAGTTCTTC. Translated, it gives CASSLGIAGTNEQFF. The V and J genes are TRBV7-9 and TRBJ2-1; 7 bases map to TRBD2. CDR1 and CDR2 (germline): SEHNR, FQNEAQ (reference sequence). The CDR3 has 15 amino acids. V lost 1 base, J lost 7 bases, and 7 bases stayed unmatched.

This chain links TRBV18 with TRBJ1-1, with 12 bases matching TRBD1. The V and J ends lost 4 bases and 7 bases, in that order; junction bases with no gene match: 10. The V gene's germline CDR1 is KGHSH and CDR2 LQKENI. The CDR3 runs to 16 residues. CDR3 sequence reads: CASSLTPGQGAYEAFF. CDR3 sequence (DNA): TGTGCCAGCTCACTTACACCGGGACAGGGGGCGTATGAAGCTTTCTTT.